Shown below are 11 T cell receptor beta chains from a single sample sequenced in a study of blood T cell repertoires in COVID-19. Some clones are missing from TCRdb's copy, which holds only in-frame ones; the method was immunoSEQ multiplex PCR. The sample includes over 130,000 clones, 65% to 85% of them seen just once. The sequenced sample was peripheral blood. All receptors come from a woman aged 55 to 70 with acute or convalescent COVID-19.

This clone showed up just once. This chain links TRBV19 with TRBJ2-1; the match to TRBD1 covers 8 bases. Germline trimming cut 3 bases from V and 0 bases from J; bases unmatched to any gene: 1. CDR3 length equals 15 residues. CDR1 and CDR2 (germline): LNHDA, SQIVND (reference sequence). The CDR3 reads CASSIQGASYNEQFF. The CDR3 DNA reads TGTGCCAGTAGTATTCAGGGGGCCTCCTACAATGAGCAGTTCTTC.

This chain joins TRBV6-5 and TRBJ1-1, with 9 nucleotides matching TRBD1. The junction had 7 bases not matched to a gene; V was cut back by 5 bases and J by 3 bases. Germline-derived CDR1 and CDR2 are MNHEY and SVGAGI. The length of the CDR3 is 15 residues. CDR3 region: CASSLWDRVDTEAFF. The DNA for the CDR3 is TGTGCCAGCAGTCTTTGGGACAGGGTGGACACTGAAGCTTTCTTT.

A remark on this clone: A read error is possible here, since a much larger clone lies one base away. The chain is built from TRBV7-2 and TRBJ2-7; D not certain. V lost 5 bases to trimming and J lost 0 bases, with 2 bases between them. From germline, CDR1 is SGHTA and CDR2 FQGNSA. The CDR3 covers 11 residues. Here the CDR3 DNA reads TGTGCCAGCAGCCGCTCCTACGAGCAGTACTTC. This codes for CASSRSYEQYF.

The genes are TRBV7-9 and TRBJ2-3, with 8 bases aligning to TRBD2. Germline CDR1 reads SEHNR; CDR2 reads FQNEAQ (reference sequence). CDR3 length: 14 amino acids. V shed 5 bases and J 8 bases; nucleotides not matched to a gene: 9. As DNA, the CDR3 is TGTGCCAGCAGCACTCTTCGGGGGGGTGGTACGCAGTATTTT. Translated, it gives CASSTLRGGGTQYF. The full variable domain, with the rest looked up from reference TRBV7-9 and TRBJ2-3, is DTGVSQNPRHKITKRGQNVTFRCDPISEHNRLYWYRQTLGQGPEFLTYFQNEAQLEKSRLLSDRFSAERPKGSFSTLEIQRTEQGDSAMYLCASSTLRGGGTQYFGPGTRLTVL.

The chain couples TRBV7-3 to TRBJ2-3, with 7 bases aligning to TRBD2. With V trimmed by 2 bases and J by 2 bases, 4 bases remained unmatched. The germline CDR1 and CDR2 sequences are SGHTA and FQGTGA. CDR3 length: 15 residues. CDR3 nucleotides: TGTGCCAGCAGCTTAGGGGGGGACCCCACAGATACGCAGTATTTT. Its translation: CASSLGGDPTDTQYF.

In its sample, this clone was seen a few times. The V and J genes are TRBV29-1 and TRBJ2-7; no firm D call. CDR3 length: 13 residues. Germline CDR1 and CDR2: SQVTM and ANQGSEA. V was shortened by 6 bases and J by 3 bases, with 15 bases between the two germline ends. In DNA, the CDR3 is TGCAGCGTAGCAACATGGTCGGGCTACGAGCAGTACTTC. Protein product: CSVATWSGYEQYF.

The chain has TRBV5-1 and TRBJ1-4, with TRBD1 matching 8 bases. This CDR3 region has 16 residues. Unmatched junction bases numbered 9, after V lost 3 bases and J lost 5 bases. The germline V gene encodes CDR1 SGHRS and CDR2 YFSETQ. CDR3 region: CASSWNQGALNEKLFF. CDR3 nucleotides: TGCGCCAGCAGCTGGAATCAGGGGGCCTTAAATGAAAAACTGTTTTTT.

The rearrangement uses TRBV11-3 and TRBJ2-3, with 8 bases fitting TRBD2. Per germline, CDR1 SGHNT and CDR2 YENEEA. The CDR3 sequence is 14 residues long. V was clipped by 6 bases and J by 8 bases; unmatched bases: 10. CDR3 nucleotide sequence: TGTGCCAGCAGTCCGGCGGGACTAGGTGGTACGCAGTATTTT. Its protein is CASSPAGLGGTQYF.

CDR3 residues: CASSVGPEAGNTIYF. The CDR3 DNA reads as TGTGCCAGCAGCGTAGGACCGGAGGCTGGAAACACCATATATTTT. The chain employs TRBV9 and TRBJ1-3, with D hard to call. This CDR3 spans 15 amino acids. Trimming stripped 0 bases from V and 2 bases from J, with 9 bases between. Germline assignment: CDR1 SGDLS and CDR2 YYNGEE.

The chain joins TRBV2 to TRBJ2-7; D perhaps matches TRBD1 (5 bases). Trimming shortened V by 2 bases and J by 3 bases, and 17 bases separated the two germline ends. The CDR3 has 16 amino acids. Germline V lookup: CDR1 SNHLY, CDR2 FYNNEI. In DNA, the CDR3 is TGTGCCAGCAGTGAAATGGGGCAGGTCGGAGTCTACGAGCAGTACTTC. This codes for CASSEMGQVGVYEQYF.

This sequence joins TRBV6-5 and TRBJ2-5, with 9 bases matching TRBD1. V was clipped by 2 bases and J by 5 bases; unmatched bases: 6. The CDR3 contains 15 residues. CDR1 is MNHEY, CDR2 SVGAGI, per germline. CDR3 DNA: TGTGCCAGCAGTTACACAGACAGGGGGATGGAGACCCAGTACTTC. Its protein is CASSYTDRGMETQYF.